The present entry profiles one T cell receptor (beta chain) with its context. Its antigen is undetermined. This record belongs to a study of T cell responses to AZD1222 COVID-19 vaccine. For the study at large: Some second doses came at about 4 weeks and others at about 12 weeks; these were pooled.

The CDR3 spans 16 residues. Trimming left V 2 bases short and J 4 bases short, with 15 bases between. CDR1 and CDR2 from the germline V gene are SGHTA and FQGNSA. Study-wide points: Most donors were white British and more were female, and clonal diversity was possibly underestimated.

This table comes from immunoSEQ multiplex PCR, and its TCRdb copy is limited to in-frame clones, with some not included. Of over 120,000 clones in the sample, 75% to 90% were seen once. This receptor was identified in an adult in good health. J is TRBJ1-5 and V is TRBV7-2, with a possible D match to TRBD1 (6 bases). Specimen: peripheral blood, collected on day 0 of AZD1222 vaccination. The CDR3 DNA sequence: TGTGCCAGCAGCTTAAGGGTAGGGGGGCTAAATCAGCCCCAGCATTTT. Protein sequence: CASSLRVGGLNQPQHF.